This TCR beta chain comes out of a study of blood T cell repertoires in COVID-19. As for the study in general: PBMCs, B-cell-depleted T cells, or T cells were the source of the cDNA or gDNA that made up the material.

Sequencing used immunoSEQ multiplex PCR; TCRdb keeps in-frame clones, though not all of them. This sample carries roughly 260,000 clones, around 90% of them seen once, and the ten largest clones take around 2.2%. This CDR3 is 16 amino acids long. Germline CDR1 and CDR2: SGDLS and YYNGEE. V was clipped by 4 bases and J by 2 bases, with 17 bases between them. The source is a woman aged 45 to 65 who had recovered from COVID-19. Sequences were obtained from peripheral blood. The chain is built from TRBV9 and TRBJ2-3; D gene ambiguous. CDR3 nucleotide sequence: TGTGCCAGCAGCCCGAGAGGTCTCATGAACACAGATACGCAGTATTTT. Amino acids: CASSPRGLMNTDTQYF.